This TCR beta chain was obtained from a study of blood T cell repertoires in COVID-19. This table comes from immunoSEQ multiplex PCR, and its TCRdb copy is limited to in-frame clones, with some not included. Here the sample spans about 200,000 clones, 88% being singletons. V was cut by 0 bases and J by 5 bases, with 12 bases left in between. This CDR3 comprises 14 residues. From germline, CDR1 is SGHRS and CDR2 YFSETQ. The V gene is TRBV5-1, the J gene TRBJ2-7; D not resolved. The receptor was derived from a man aged 40-55 years with active or convalescent COVID-19. The sequencing input was peripheral blood. The CDR3 loop is CASSLDAEFDEQYF. CDR3 sequence (DNA): TGCGCCAGCAGCTTGGACGCGGAATTCGACGAGCAGTACTTC.